The next 6 T cell receptor beta chains were all read from a single sample in a study of T cells in localized non-small cell lung cancer (dated by TCRdb to about 2020). Preparation of the library involved the immunoSEQ multiplex PCR assay. TCRdb took over this immuneACCESS table, retaining in-frame rearrangements with V and J assigned. Such tables are incomplete; in checked studies, under half of the missing clones stem from an unresolved V gene, and the remainder is unexplained. This sample has about 1,000 clones in its table, and 15% to 20% of those were observed once. The biggest ten clones account for roughly 15% of the sample. This material consisted of normal lung tissue next to the tumor, taken before any cancer treatment. The receptors shown here come from a man between 40 and 70 years old with stage I lung adenocarcinoma.

This sequence joins TRBV5-1 and TRBJ1-1, with D possibly being TRBD1 (5 bases). Per the germline V gene, CDR1 is SGHRS and CDR2 is YFSETQ. CDR3 length equals 14 residues. V was trimmed by 7 bases and J by 5 bases, leaving 18 bases between them. CDR3 sequence: CASDVDTRGTEAFF. Written as DNA, the CDR3 is TGCGCCAGCGATGTGGACACCCGGGGGACTGAAGCTTTCTTT. The variable domain in full, completed from reference TRBV5-1 and TRBJ1-1, reads KAGVTQTPRYLIKTRGQQVTLSCSPISGHRSVSWYQQTPGQGLQFLFEYFSETQRNKGNFPGRFSGRQFSNSRSEMNVSTLELGDSALYLCASDVDTRGTEAFFGQGTRLTVV.

This chain joins TRBV30 and TRBJ1-1, with no clear D. The length of the CDR3 is 14 residues. Germline CDR1 GTSNPN, CDR2 SVGIG (reference sequence). The V and J ends lost 4 bases and 1 base respectively, with 13 bases between them. Here the CDR3 DNA reads TGTGCCTGGATGGATGGAAAACCGAACACTGAAGCTTTCTTT. This encodes CAWMDGKPNTEAFF.

Sample share makes this clone hyperexpanded. The rearrangement links TRBV4-1 to TRBJ1-5; D may be TRBD1 (5 bases). V dropped 9 bases and J dropped 2 bases, with 11 bases sitting between them. CDR3 length: 13 amino acids. CDR1 MGHRA and CDR2 YSYEKL come from the germline V gene. The CDR3 DNA reads TGCGCCAGTTCGACAGACCGCAATCAGCCCCAGCATTTT. Protein sequence: CASSTDRNQPQHF.

The rearrangement links TRBV30 to TRBJ1-1, with TRBD1 as a possible D gene (5 bases). The CDR3 spans 13 residues. V was clipped by 0 bases and J by 1 base, with 6 bases between them. CDR1 is GTSNPN and CDR2 is SVGIG in the germline V gene (reference sequence). DNA of the CDR3: TGTGCCTGGAGTGTAAGGGGGAACACTGAAGCTTTCTTT. Protein product: CAWSVRGNTEAFF.

This clone qualifies as medium-sized. The rearrangement links TRBV7-2 to TRBJ1-1; D remains unclear. The V end lost 5 bases, the J end lost 4 bases, and 11 bases lay between the germline ends. This CDR3 spans 13 amino acids. The germline CDR1 and CDR2 sequences are SGHTA and FQGNSA. The CDR3 is CASSAGPGTEAFF. The CDR3 DNA reads TGTGCCAGCAGCGCCGGACCGGGCACTGAAGCTTTCTTT.

The chain uses TRBV9 and TRBJ2-2; 7 bases align to TRBD2. Germline lookup yields CDR1 SGDLS and CDR2 YYNGEE. V lost 4 bases and J lost 6; bases outside the gene matches: 6. The CDR3 is 14 residues long. CDR3 DNA: TGTGCCAGCAGCTTCAGCGGGGAGGCCGGGGAGCTGTTTTTT. Its protein is CASSFSGEAGELFF.